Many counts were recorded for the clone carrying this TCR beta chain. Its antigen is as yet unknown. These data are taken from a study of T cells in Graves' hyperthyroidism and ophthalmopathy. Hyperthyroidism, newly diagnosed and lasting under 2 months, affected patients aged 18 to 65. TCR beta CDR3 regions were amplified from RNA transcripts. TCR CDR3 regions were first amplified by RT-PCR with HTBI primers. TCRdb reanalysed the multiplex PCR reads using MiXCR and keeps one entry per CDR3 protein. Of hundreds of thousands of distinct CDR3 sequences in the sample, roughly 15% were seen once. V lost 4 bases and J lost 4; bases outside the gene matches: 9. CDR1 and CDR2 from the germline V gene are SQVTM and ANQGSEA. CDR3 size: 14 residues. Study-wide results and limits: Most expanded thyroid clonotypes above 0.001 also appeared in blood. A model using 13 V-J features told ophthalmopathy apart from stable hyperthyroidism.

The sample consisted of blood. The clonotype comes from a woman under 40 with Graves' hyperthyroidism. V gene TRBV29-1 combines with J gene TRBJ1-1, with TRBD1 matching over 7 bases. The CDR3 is CSVGLTGVGTEAFF. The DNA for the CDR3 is TGCAGCGTTGGACTCACAGGGGTGGGCACTGAAGCTTTCTTT.